The 25 T cell receptor beta chains in this list originate from one sample, sequenced in a study of post-analysis software for immune sequencing data. Study-level points and caveats: The five TRBV segments detected at higher frequency in patients than in controls included TRBV5-6, TRBV5-1 and TRBV20-1.

Unique molecular identifiers were present in the TCR beta cDNA libraries. Using its own MiXCR run on the PCR reads, TCRdb lists one record per CDR3 protein. This table has roughly 700,000 distinct CDR3 sequences, roughly 29% appearing once. Their specific antigens are unknown. Sequenced material: blood. All receptors come from a girl aged 10 to 17 with multiple sclerosis.

V gene TRBV11-1 combines with J gene TRBJ2-1; 10 positions agree with TRBD1. Germline trimming cut 1 base from V and 9 bases from J; bases unmatched to any gene: 12. Germline assignment: CDR1 SGHAT and CDR2 FQDESV (reference sequence). This CDR3 region has 17 residues. The CDR3 spells CASSLGGQGKGTGEQFF. CDR3 sequence (DNA): TGTGCCAGCAGCTTAGGGGGACAGGGGAAGGGCACCGGTGAGCAGTTCTTC.

The V and J genes are TRBV7-9 and TRBJ2-1, with TRBD2 matching over 9 bases. Trimming at V came to 6 bases and at J to 7 bases, leaving 16 bases not matched to a gene. Germline loops: CDR1 SEHNR, CDR2 FQNEAQ (reference sequence). The CDR3 runs to 17 residues. The CDR3 coding sequence is TGTGCCAGCAGTCGACTATATAGCGGGAGTATGGGGAATGAGCAGTTCTTC. It yields the protein CASSRLYSGSMGNEQFF.

The chain uses TRBV20-1 and TRBJ2-5, with 8 bases lining up with TRBD1. Germline CDR1 is DFQATT and CDR2 is SNEGSKA (reference sequence). Unmatched junction bases numbered 6, after V lost 6 bases and J lost 0 bases. This CDR3 is built from 14 residues. CDR3 residues: CSAIQGVYQETQYF. The CDR3 DNA sequence: TGCAGTGCCATACAGGGGGTGTACCAAGAGACCCAGTACTTC.

This rearrangement joins TRBV4-1 to TRBJ2-1, with a weak D call TRBD2 (6 bases). Germline V gene lookup returns CDR1 MGHRA and CDR2 YSYEKL. V was shortened by 0 bases and J by 7 bases, with 16 bases between the two germline ends. This CDR3 comprises 16 residues. CDR3 amino acids: CASSQDRVGGRNEQFF. DNA for the CDR3: TGCGCCAGCAGCCAAGATCGCGTTGGGGGGAGGAATGAGCAGTTCTTC.

This clonotype appeared a few times. One base away lies a much larger clone, so this may be a sequencing read error. The CDR3 bases are TGCAGCGTCCGACAGGGAGGGTGCTACGAGCAGTACTTC. Its translation is CSVRQGGCYEQYF. This sequence joins TRBV29-1 and TRBJ2-7, with D perhaps given as TRBD1 or TRBD2 (7 bases each). The CDR3 is made up of 13 amino acids. V lost 6 bases and J 3 bases, leaving 15 bases between the germline ends. Germline CDR1 SQVTM, CDR2 ANQGSEA.

This clonotype was found a few times. This chain joins TRBV11-2 and TRBJ2-5; D is uncertain. Trimming removed 8 bases from V and 2 bases from J, with 9 bases in between. Germline CDR1 SGHAT, CDR2 FQNNGV. This CDR3 spans 12 amino acids. CDR3 sequence: CASAIGQETQYF. As DNA, the CDR3 is TGTGCCAGCGCTATCGGGCAAGAGACCCAGTACTTC.

At least ten counts were recorded for this clonotype. The gene calls are TRBV7-2 and TRBJ2-5; possible D gene TRBD2, 7 bases. Germline V gene lookup returns CDR1 SGHTA and CDR2 FQGNSA. The CDR3 covers 16 residues. V lost 2 bases, J lost 0 bases, and 13 bases lay in between. The CDR3 here is CASSLRGGDNQETQYF. CDR3 DNA: TGTGCCAGCAGCTTAAGGGGGGGGGACAACCAAGAGACCCAGTACTTC.

This clonotype was counted only a few times. The gene calls are TRBV7-2 and TRBJ2-5; possible D gene TRBD2, 6 bases. The V end lost 1 base, the J end lost 9 bases, and 15 bases lay between the germline ends. CDR3 length: 14 amino acids. In germline, CDR1 is SGHTA, CDR2 FQGNSA. This CDR3 is CASSLVHPGGAQYF. In DNA form, the CDR3 reads TGTGCCAGCAGCTTAGTCCACCCCGGCGGGGCCCAGTACTTC.

This clonotype has just a few counts. This chain joins TRBV2 and TRBJ2-5, with a tentative D call TRBD2 (6 bases). Trimming left V 6 bases short and J 0 bases short, with 11 bases between. The CDR3 totals 14 residues. Germline V gene sequence: CDR1 SNHLY, CDR2 FYNNEI. DNA for the CDR3: TGTGCCAGCAGATTAGCGGTTAACCAAGAGACCCAGTACTTC. Residues: CASRLAVNQETQYF.

The chain links TRBV12-3 or TRBV12-4 to TRBJ1-5; D may be TRBD1 (5 bases). Trimming removed 3 bases at V and 7 bases at J, with 13 bases between. The CDR3 is 14 residues long. CDR3 region: CASSLWGEGQPQHF. CDR3 bases: TGTGCCAGCAGTTTGTGGGGGGAGGGACAGCCCCAGCATTTT.

The chain uses TRBV12-3 or TRBV12-4 and TRBJ2-1; TRBD2 matches at 16 bases. J lost 7 bases, V lost 7 bases, and 7 bases had no gene match. This CDR3 contains 16 residues. For the CDR3, the DNA is TGTGCCAGCAACCCCAAGGGACTAGCGGGGGGGAATGAGCAGTTCTTC. Its protein product is CASNPKGLAGGNEQFF.

This clonotype was seen only a few times. The chain recombines TRBV6-5 with TRBJ1-1, with D tentatively TRBD1 (5 bases). The CDR3 is 11 residues long. V was trimmed by 6 bases and J by 9 bases, leaving 11 bases between them. Germline CDR1 and CDR2: MNHEY and SVGAGI. The CDR3 sequence is CASRIGTKAFF. The CDR3 DNA follows: TGTGCCAGCAGGATCGGGACGAAAGCTTTCTTT.

J is TRBJ1-1 and V is TRBV2, with D hard to call. CDR1 and CDR2 (germline): SNHLY, FYNNEI. The V and J ends lost 8 bases and 1 base respectively, with 20 bases between them. CDR3 length: 16 amino acids. CDR3 in DNA: TGTGCCAGCGGGAGCAATTGGGTAATTGGGAACACTGAAGCTTTCTTT. This translates into CASGSNWVIGNTEAFF.

The chain couples TRBV20-1 to TRBJ2-5, with a possible D match to TRBD1 (6 bases). The length of the CDR3 is 12 residues. V lost 4 bases and J 5 bases, leaving 11 bases between the germline ends. Germline-derived CDR1 and CDR2 are DFQATT and SNEGSKA (reference sequence). The CDR3 protein is CSAKPRGETQYF. The CDR3 bases are TGCAGTGCTAAACCCAGGGGTGAGACCCAGTACTTC.

J is TRBJ1-1 and V is TRBV6-6; a weak D match, TRBD1 (6 bases). The CDR3 extends over 17 amino acids. V was clipped by 2 bases and J by 6 bases, with 22 bases between them. Germline V gene data show CDR1 as MNHNY and CDR2 as SVGAGI (reference sequence). The CDR3 coding sequence is TGTGCCAGCAGTTACGCCGGGAGTGGGGGCCGGCGTCCTGAAGCTTTCTTT. It is translated as CASSYAGSGGRRPEAFF.

The chain is built from TRBV12-3 or TRBV12-4 and TRBJ2-1; D remains ambiguous. V was cut by 1 base and J by 6 bases, with 16 bases left in between. This CDR3 region has 16 residues. The CDR3 here is CASSLVAVDWSNEQFF. The CDR3 DNA reads as TGTGCCAGCAGTTTAGTTGCGGTTGACTGGTCCAATGAGCAGTTCTTC.

This clonotype was seen a handful of times. The chain couples TRBV6-2 or TRBV6-3 to TRBJ2-4; 12 bases align to TRBD1. CDR3 length equals 16 residues. Germline CDR1 and CDR2: MNHEY and SVGEGT. After removal of 3 bases from V and 13 bases from J, the junction contained 13 bases not matched to a gene. The CDR3 sequence is CASSYHRDRGRLEQYF. CDR3 nucleotides: TGTGCCAGCAGTTATCACCGGGACAGGGGGCGCCTTGAGCAGTACTTC.

There are a few counts of this clonotype. This rearrangement joins TRBV20-1 to TRBJ2-4, with 12 bases matching TRBD1. The CDR3 length is 16 residues. V lost 0 bases and J lost 2; bases outside the gene matches: 2. Germline V gene data show CDR1 as DFQATT and CDR2 as SNEGSKA (reference sequence). The CDR3 sequence: CSAREGQGATKNIQYF. The DNA of the CDR3 is TGCAGTGCTAGAGAGGGACAGGGGGCGACCAAAAACATTCAGTACTTC.

This clonotype occurred a few times. CDR3 in amino acids: CASSQDRTSGRPNEQFF. The CDR3 DNA reads TGCGCCAGCAGCCAAGATCGGACTAGCGGGAGACCCAATGAGCAGTTCTTC. The gene calls are TRBV4-1 and TRBJ2-1; 13 bases are a match to TRBD2. Germline V lookup: CDR1 MGHRA, CDR2 YSYEKL. After removal of 0 bases from V and 6 bases from J, the junction contained 5 bases not matched to a gene. The CDR3 spans 17 residues.

The chain is built from TRBV2 and TRBJ2-7; D ambiguous. This CDR3 has 11 amino acids. CDR1 is SNHLY and CDR2 is FYNNEI in the germline V gene. V was clipped by 6 bases and J by 3 bases, with 6 bases between them. The CDR3 sequence is CASSNYYEQYF. Here the CDR3 DNA reads TGTGCCAGCAGCAACTACTACGAGCAGTACTTC.

This clonotype was seen more than once but under ten times. The chain combines TRBV7-2 with TRBJ2-3; 10 bases agree with TRBD1. The CDR3 is made up of 17 amino acids. The J segment lost 5 bases and the V segment lost 5 bases, leaving 13 bases of the junction unmatched. Per germline, CDR1 SGHTA and CDR2 FQGNSA. The CDR3 loop reads CASSTTPGTGVGDTQYF. DNA of the CDR3: TGTGCCAGCAGCACAACCCCCGGGACAGGGGTTGGAGATACGCAGTATTTT.

V is TRBV27 and J is TRBJ1-2; D might be TRBD1 (5 bases). Germline V lookup: CDR1 MNHEY, CDR2 SMNVEV (reference sequence). V shed 5 bases and J shed 6 bases, with 19 bases lying between them. CDR3 length: 15 amino acids. The CDR3 DNA is TGTGCCAGCAGTACGGTGGGGACCCACGCGAATGGCTACACCTTC. It encodes CASSTVGTHANGYTF.

The rearrangement links TRBV4-3 to TRBJ1-1; no clear D gene. The CDR3 spans 12 residues. CDR1 is LGHNA and CDR2 is YSLEER in the germline V gene. Deletions cut 6 bases from V and 3 bases from J, with 8 bases between. The CDR3 here is CASSDIDTEAFF. CDR3 DNA sequence: TGCGCCAGCAGTGATATAGACACTGAAGCTTTCTTT.

The rearrangement joins TRBV29-1 to TRBJ2-1, with a weak D call TRBD1 (6 bases). The J call is doubtful: the DNA matches TRBJ2-7 better. The CDR3 has 14 residues. The germline V gene encodes CDR1 SQVTM and CDR2 ANQGSEA. In nucleotides, the CDR3 is TGCAGCGTTGAAGGGACAGACCACTACAATGAGCAGTACTTC. Amino acids: CSVEGTDHYNEQYF.

V gene TRBV20-1 combines with J gene TRBJ1-1; D is undetermined. Germline CDR1 and CDR2: DFQATT and SNEGSKA (reference sequence). With 3 bases removed from V and 0 bases from J, the gap between germline ends came to 11 bases. The CDR3 contains 14 residues. The CDR3 nucleotides are TGCAGTGCTAGCAAGGCAGGCCTGAACACTGAAGCTTTCTTT. Translated: CSASKAGLNTEAFF.